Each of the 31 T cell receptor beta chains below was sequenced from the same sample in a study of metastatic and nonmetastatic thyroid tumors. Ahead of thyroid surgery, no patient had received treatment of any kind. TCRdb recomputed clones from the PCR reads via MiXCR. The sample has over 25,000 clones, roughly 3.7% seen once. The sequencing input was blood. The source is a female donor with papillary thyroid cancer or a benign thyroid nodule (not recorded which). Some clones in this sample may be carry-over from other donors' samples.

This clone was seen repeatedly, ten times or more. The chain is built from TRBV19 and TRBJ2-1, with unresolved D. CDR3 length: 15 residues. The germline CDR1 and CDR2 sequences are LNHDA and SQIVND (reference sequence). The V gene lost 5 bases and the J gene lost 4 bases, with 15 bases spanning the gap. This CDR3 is CASSVVSNGYNEQFF. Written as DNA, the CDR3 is TGTGCCAGTAGTGTTGTCTCTAACGGATACAATGAGCAGTTCTTC.

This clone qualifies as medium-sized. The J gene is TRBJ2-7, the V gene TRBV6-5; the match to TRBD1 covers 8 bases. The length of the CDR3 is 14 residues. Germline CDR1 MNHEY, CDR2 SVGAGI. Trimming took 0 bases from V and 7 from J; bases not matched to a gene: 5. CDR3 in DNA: TGTGCCAGCAGTTACTCCGGACAGGGACAGGAGCAGTACTTC. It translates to CASSYSGQGQEQYF.

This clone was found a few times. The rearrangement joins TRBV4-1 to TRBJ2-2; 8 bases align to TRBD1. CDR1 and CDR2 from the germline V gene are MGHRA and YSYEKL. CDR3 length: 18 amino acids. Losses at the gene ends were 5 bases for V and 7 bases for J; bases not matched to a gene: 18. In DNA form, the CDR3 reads TGCGCCAGCAGCTTATACGGGGGTGCAGGGGGCGCGGACGGGGAGCTGTTTTTT. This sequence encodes CASSLYGGAGGADGELFF.

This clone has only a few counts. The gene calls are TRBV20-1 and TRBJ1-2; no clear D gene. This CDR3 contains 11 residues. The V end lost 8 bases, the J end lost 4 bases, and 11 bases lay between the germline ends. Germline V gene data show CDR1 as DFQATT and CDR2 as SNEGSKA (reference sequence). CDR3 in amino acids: CSPSLTYGYTF. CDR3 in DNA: TGCAGTCCATCATTGACCTATGGCTACACCTTC.

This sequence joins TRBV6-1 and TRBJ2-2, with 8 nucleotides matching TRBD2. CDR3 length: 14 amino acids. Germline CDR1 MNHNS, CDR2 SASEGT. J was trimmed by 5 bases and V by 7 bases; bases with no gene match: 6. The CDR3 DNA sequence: TGTGCCAGCATCTCCAGCGGGGGTACCGGGGAGCTGTTTTTT. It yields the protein CASISSGGTGELFF.

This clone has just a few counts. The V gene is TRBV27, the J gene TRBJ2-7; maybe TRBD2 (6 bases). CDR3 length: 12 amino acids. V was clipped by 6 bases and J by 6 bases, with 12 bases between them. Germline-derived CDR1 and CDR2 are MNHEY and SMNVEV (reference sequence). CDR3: CASRNGGSEQYF. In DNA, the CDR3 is TGTGCCAGCAGGAACGGAGGGAGCGAGCAGTACTTC.

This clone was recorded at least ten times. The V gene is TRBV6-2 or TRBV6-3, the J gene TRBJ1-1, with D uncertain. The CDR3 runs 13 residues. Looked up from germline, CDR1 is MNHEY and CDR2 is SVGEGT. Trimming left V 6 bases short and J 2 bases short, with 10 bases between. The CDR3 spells CASRGSGNTEAFF. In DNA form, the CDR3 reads TGTGCCAGCAGGGGGTCGGGAAACACTGAAGCTTTCTTT.

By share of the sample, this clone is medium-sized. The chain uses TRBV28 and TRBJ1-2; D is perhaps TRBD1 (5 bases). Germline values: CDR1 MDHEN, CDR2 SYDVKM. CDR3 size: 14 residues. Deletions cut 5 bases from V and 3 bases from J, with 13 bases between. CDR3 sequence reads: CASSPQPGHYGYTF. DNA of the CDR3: TGTGCCAGCAGTCCCCAACCGGGGCACTATGGCTACACCTTC.

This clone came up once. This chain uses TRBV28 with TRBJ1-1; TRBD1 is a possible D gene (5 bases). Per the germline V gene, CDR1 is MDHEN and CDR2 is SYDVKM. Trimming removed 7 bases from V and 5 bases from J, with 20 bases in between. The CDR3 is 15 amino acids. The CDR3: CASTERTIGKTEAFF. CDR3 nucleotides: TGTGCCAGCACTGAACGGACAATTGGTAAAACTGAAGCTTTCTTT. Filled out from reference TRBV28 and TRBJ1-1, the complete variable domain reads DVKVTQSSRYLVKRTGEKVFLECVQDMDHENMFWYRQDPGLGLRLIYFSYDVKMKEKGDIPEGYSVSREKKERFSLILESASTNQTSMYLCASTERTIGKTEAFFGQGTRLTVV.

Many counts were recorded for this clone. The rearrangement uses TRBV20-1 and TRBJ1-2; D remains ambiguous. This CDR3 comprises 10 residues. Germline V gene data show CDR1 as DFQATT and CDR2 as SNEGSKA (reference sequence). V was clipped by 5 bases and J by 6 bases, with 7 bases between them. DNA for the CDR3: TGCAGTGCTGCCCCCAATGGCTACACCTTC. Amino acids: CSAAPNGYTF.

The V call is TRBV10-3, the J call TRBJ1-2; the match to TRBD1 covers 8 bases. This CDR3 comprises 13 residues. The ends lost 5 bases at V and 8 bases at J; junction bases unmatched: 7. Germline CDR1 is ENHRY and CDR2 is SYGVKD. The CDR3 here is CAISPGQGSGYTF. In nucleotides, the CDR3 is TGTGCCATCAGTCCCGGACAGGGCTCAGGCTACACCTTC.

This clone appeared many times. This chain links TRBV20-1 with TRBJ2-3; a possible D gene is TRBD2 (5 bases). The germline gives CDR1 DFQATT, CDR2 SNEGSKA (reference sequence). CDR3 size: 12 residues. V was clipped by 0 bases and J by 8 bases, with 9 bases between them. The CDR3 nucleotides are TGCAGTGCTAGAGATTCGCGGGCTACGCAGTATTTT. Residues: CSARDSRATQYF.

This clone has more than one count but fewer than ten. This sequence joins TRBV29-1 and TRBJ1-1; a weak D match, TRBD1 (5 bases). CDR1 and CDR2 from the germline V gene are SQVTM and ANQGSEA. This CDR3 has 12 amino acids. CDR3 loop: CIVATVSSEAFF. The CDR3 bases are TGCATCGTCGCGACAGTGAGCAGTGAAGCTTTCTTT.

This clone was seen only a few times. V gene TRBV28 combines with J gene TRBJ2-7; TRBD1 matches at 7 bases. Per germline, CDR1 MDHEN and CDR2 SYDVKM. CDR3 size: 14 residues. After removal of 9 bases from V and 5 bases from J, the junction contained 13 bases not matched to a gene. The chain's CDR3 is CASRRDSPHDEQYF. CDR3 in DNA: TGTGCCAGTAGAAGGGACAGCCCTCACGACGAGCAGTACTTC.

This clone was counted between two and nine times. CDR3 residues: CASSPTGDSPLHF. For the CDR3, the DNA is TGTGCCAGCAGCCCCACGGGGGATTCACCCCTCCACTTT. The chain is built from TRBV12-3 or TRBV12-4 and TRBJ1-6; a weak D match, TRBD1 (5 bases). CDR3 length equals 13 residues. Trimming cost V 6 bases and J 8 bases, with 11 bases left between them.

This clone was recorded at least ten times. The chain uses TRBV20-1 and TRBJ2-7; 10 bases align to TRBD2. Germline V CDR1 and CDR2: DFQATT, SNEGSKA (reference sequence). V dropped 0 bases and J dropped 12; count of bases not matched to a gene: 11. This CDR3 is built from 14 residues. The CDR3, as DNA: TGCAGTGCTAGAGATGGGCTAGCGGGAGCCGACGCGTACTTC. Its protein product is CSARDGLAGADAYF.

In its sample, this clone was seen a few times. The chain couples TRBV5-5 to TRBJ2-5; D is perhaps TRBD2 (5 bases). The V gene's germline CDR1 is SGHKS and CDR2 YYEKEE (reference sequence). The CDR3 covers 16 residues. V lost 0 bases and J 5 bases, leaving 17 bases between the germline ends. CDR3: CASSLGRGPLGETQYF. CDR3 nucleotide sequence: TGTGCCAGCAGCTTGGGTAGAGGGCCTCTAGGGGAGACCCAGTACTTC.

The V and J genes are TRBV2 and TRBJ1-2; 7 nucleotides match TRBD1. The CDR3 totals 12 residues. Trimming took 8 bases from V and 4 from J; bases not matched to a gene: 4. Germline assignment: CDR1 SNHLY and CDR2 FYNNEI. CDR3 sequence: CASDREGYGYTF. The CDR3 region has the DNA TGTGCCAGCGACAGGGAGGGCTATGGCTACACCTTC.

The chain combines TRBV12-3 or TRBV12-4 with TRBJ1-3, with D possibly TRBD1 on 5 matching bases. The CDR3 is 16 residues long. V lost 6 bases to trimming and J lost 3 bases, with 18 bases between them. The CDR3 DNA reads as TGTGCCAGCAGCATCCGTGACAGTGGGCTTGGAAACACCATATATTTT. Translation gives CASSIRDSGLGNTIYF.

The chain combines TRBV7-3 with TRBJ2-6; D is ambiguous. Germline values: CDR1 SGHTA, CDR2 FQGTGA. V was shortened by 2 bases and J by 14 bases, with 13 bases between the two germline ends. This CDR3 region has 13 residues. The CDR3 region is CASSLDGDFILTF. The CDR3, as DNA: TGTGCCAGCAGCTTAGACGGAGACTTCATCCTGACTTTC.

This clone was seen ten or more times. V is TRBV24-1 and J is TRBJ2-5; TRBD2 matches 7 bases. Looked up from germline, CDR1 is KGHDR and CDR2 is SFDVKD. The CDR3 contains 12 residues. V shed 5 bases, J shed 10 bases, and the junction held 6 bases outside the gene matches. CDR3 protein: CATSGGGDFQYF. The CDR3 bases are TGTGCCACCAGTGGGGGGGGGGATTTCCAGTACTTC.

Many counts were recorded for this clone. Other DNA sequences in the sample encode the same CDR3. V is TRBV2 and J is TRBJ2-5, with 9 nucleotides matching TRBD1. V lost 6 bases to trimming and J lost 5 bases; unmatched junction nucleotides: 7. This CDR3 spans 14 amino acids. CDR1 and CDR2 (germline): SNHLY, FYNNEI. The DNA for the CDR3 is TGTGCCAGCAGAAACCGGGACAGGGCTGAGACCCAGTACTTC. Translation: CASRNRDRAETQYF.

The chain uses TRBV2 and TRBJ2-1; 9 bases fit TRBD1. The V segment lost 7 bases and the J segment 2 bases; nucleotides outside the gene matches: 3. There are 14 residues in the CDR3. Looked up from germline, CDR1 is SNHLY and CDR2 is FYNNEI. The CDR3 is CASINRGPYNEQFF. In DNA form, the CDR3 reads TGTGCCAGCATAAACAGGGGGCCCTACAATGAGCAGTTCTTC.

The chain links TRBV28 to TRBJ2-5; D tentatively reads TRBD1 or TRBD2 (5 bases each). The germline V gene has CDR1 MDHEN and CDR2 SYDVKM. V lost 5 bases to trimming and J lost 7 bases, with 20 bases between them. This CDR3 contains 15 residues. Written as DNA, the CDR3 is TGTGCCAGCAGTCCGCCGGGACGGGACGTGGGGACCCAGTACTTC. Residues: CASSPPGRDVGTQYF.

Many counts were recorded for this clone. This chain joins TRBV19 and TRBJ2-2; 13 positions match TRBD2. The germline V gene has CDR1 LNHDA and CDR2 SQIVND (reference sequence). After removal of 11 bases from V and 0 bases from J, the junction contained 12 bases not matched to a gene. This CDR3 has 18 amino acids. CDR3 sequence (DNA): TGTGCCTCCCAAGGGGGACTAGCGGGGACTACGAACACCGGGGAGCTGTTTTTT. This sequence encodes CASQGGLAGTTNTGELFF.

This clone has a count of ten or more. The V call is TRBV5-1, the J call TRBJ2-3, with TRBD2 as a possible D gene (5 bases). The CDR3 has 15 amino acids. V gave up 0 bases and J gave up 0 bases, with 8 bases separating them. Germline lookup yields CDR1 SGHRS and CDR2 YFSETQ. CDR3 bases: TGCGCCAGCAGCTTGGAGCGGCCTAGCACAGATACGCAGTATTTT. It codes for CASSLERPSTDTQYF.

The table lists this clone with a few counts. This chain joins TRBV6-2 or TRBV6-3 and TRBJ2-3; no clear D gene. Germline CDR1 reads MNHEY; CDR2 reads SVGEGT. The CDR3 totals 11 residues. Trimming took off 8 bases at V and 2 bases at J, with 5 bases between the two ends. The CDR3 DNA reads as TGTGCCAGCCGGATCACAGATACGCAGTATTTT. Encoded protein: CASRITDTQYF.

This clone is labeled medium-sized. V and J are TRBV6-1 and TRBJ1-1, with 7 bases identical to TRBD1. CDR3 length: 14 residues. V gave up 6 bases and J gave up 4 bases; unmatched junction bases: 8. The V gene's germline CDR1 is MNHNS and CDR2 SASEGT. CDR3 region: CASSIGGAFTEAFF. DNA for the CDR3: TGTGCCAGCAGCATAGGGGGCGCCTTCACTGAAGCTTTCTTT.

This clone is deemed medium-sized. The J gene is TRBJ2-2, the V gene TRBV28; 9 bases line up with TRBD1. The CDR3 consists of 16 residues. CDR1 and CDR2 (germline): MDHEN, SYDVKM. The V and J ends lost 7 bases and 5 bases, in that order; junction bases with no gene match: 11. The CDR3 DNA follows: TGTGCCAGCATATCATTCGACAGGGGGGGAACCGGGGAGCTGTTTTTT. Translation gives CASISFDRGGTGELFF.

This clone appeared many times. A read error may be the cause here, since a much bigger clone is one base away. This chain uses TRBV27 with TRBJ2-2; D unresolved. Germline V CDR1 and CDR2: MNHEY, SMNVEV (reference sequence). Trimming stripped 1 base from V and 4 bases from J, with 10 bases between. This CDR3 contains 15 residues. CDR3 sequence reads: CASSLLGSATGELFF. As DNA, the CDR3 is TGTGCCAGCAGTTTATTGGGGTCCGCCACCGGGGAGCTGTTTTTT.

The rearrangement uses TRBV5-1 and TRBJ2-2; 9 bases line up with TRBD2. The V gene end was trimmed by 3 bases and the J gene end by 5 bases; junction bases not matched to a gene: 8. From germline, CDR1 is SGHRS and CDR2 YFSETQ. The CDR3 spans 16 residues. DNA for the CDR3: TGCGCCAGCAGCTCCTCCATAGCGGGAGTTACCGGGGAGCTGTTTTTT. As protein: CASSSSIAGVTGELFF.